A single sample gave rise to the 24 T cell receptor beta chains below, sequenced in a study of T cells in Graves' hyperthyroidism and ophthalmopathy. It was RNA transcripts that yielded the amplified TCR beta CDR3 regions. Initially, a first-round RT-PCR of the TCR CDR3 employed the HTBI primer set. TCRdb redid the calling of the multiplex PCR reads with MiXCR, one entry per CDR3 protein. The sample has approximately 620,000 distinct CDR3 sequences; around 15% are singletons. The sequencing input was blood. All receptors derive from a woman in her 40s with Graves' ophthalmopathy.

The chain recombines TRBV6-1 with TRBJ2-7, with 11 bases aligning to TRBD1. Germline trimming cut 4 bases from V and 3 bases from J; bases unmatched to any gene: 5. From germline, CDR1 is MNHNS and CDR2 SASEGT. This CDR3 is 15 amino acids long. Here the CDR3 DNA reads TGTGCCAGCAGTGTAACGGGACAGGGGGGCTACGAGCAGTACTTC. Its protein is CASSVTGQGGYEQYF.

There are many counts of this clonotype. V is TRBV20-1 and J is TRBJ1-1; unclear D gene. Germline loops: CDR1 DFQATT, CDR2 SNEGSKA (reference sequence). The CDR3 length is 12 residues. V was trimmed by 7 bases and J by 0 bases, leaving 9 bases between them. The CDR3 DNA is TGCAGTGTGGCAGAGATGAACACTGAAGCTTTCTTT. It codes for CSVAEMNTEAFF.

This clonotype was counted at least ten times. The rearrangement joins TRBV20-1 to TRBJ2-3, with D perhaps being TRBD1 or TRBD2 (5 bases each). Per the germline V gene, CDR1 is DFQATT and CDR2 is SNEGSKA (reference sequence). Trimming removed 5 bases at V and 2 bases at J, with 17 bases between. The CDR3 is 15 amino acids. The CDR3 DNA reads TGCAGTGCTCTTAGACGAGGGGCCAACACAGATACGCAGTATTTT. Translation: CSALRRGANTDTQYF.

The gene calls are TRBV15 and TRBJ2-3; tentative D call: TRBD2 (5 bases). This CDR3 is built from 15 residues. With 8 bases removed from V and 2 bases from J, the gap between germline ends came to 17 bases. From germline, CDR1 is LNHNV and CDR2 YYDKDF (reference sequence). CDR3 nucleotides: TGTGCCACCCAATCCTTCGGGGAGATCACAGATACGCAGTATTTT. Translated: CATQSFGEITDTQYF. The variable domain in full, with the rest retrieved from reference TRBV15 and TRBJ2-3, is DAMVIQNPRYQVTQFGKPVTLSCSQTLNHNVMYWYQQKSSQAPKLLFHYYDKDFNNEADTPDNFQSRRPNTSFCFLDIRSPGLGDTAMYLCATQSFGEITDTQYFGPGTRLTVL.

This clonotype has at least ten counts. The J gene is TRBJ2-2, the V gene TRBV11-1; 7 bases agree with TRBD2. Germline assignment: CDR1 SGHAT and CDR2 FQDESV (reference sequence). CDR3 size: 14 residues. The V and J ends lost 6 bases and 7 bases, in that order; junction bases with no gene match: 8. CDR3 sequence: CASRLGLHNGELFF. Written as DNA, the CDR3 is TGTGCCAGCAGACTGGGACTACACAACGGGGAGCTGTTTTTT.

This clonotype came up many times. The CDR3 reads CASSHRGENTEAFF. In DNA, the CDR3 is TGTGCCAGCAGCCATCGGGGGGAGAACACTGAAGCTTTCTTT. The rearrangement uses TRBV7-2 and TRBJ1-1, with a possible D match to TRBD1 (5 bases). The CDR3 length is 14 residues. V lost 5 bases and J lost 1, with 11 bases in between. Looked up from germline, CDR1 is SGHTA and CDR2 is FQGNSA. The variable domain in full, completed from reference TRBV7-2 and TRBJ1-1, reads GAGVSQSPSNKVTEKGKDVELRCDPISGHTALYWYRQSLGQGLEFLIYFQGNSAPDKSGLPSDRFSAERTGGSVSTLTIQRTQQEDSAVYLCASSHRGENTEAFFGQGTRLTVV.

The V call is TRBV30, the J call TRBJ1-5; 8 bases match TRBD1. The CDR3 loop spans 15 amino acids. Losses at the gene ends were 3 bases for V and 7 bases for J; bases not matched to a gene: 11. Germline V gene sequence: CDR1 GTSNPN, CDR2 SVGIG (reference sequence). The CDR3 protein is CAWRQGGQGWQPQHF. The CDR3 nucleotides are TGTGCCTGGAGGCAGGGAGGACAGGGCTGGCAGCCCCAGCATTTT.

This clonotype was found many times. The chain couples TRBV20-1 to TRBJ2-1; D tentatively reads TRBD1 or TRBD2 (5 bases each). Germline V gene lookup returns CDR1 DFQATT and CDR2 SNEGSKA (reference sequence). This CDR3 region has 12 residues. With 5 bases removed from V and 5 bases from J, the gap between germline ends came to 10 bases. The CDR3 DNA sequence: TGCAGTGCTCGGGACCTCGACAATGAGCAGTTCTTC. Its protein is CSARDLDNEQFF.

V and J are TRBV6-4 and TRBJ1-1; no reliable D call. The CDR3 is 13 amino acids. Trimming removed 0 bases from V and 11 bases from J, with 13 bases in between. Germline V gene lookup returns CDR1 MRHNA and CDR2 SNTAGT. The CDR3 bases are TGTGCCAGCAGTGACTCGAACGGGAGCGGTGCTTTCTTT. Translated: CASSDSNGSGAFF.

This clonotype appeared many times. The V gene is TRBV19, the J gene TRBJ1-5; D gene ambiguous. The germline V and J ends were trimmed by 7 bases and 5 bases, with 15 bases remaining between them. The germline gives CDR1 LNHDA, CDR2 SQIVND (reference sequence). The CDR3 runs 14 residues. The CDR3 region is CASKTNRGHQPQHF. The CDR3 nucleotides read TGTGCCAGTAAAACGAACCGAGGACATCAGCCCCAGCATTTT.

This clonotype has ten or more counts. The genes are TRBV30 and TRBJ1-1; a weak D match, TRBD1 (5 bases). Between the trimmed V and J ends, which lost 0 bases and 1 base, there was a span of 6 bases. The CDR3 extends over 13 amino acids. Germline V gives CDR1 GTSNPN, CDR2 SVGIG (reference sequence). The CDR3 sequence: CAWSVQENTEAFF. CDR3 nucleotide sequence: TGTGCCTGGAGTGTACAGGAGAACACTGAAGCTTTCTTT.

This clonotype was seen only a few times. CDR3 bases: TGCAGCGTTGTTTGGGGGGGAAATGAGCAGTTCTTC. Its protein product is CSVVWGGNEQFF. The chain has TRBV29-1 and TRBJ2-1; 7 bases align to TRBD2. The germline V gene encodes CDR1 SQVTM and CDR2 ANQGSEA. Losses at the gene ends were 4 bases for V and 7 bases for J; bases not matched to a gene: 4. This CDR3 spans 12 amino acids.

To note about this clonotype: An end of the junction does not agree with germline; a read error may underlie this. This chain uses TRBV6-1 with TRBJ1-1; 10 bases match TRBD1. CDR3 length: 15 residues. The germline CDR1 and CDR2 sequences are MNHNS and SASEGT. CDR3 region: CASSETGGWDTEAFF. The CDR3 DNA follows: TGCGCCAGCAGTGAGACAGGGGGCTGGGACACTGAAGCTTTCTTT.

The table lists this clonotype with a few counts. The J gene is TRBJ2-1, the V gene TRBV29-1; possibly TRBD2 for D (5 bases). Germline CDR1 SQVTM, CDR2 ANQGSEA. The CDR3 sequence is 12 residues long. For the CDR3, the DNA is TGCGGCGGTAGAGGGCTCGACAATGAGCAGTTCTTC. Amino acid sequence: CGGRGLDNEQFF.

DNA for the CDR3: TGTGCCAGCAGCTTAGTCCGGACCACAGATACGCAGTATTTT. Amino acids: CASSLVRTTDTQYF. This chain links TRBV11-2 with TRBJ2-3; D call uncertain. Germline loops: CDR1 SGHAT, CDR2 FQNNGV. The CDR3 contains 14 residues. The V and J ends lost 1 base and 2 bases respectively, with 7 bases between them.

V gene TRBV4-2 combines with J gene TRBJ2-2, with D uncertain. CDR3 length: 15 residues. V dropped 0 bases and J dropped 2 bases, with 7 bases sitting between them. The germline V gene has CDR1 LGHNA and CDR2 YNFKEQ. The CDR3 is CASSQDRFNTGELFF. The DNA of the CDR3 is TGTGCCAGCAGCCAAGATCGATTCAACACCGGGGAGCTGTTTTTT.

The V gene is TRBV12-3 or TRBV12-4, the J gene TRBJ2-1, with no clear D. V was pared by 5 bases and J by 8 bases, with 16 bases between. The CDR3 is 14 residues long. CDR3: CASSTYIVSYEQFF. CDR3 DNA sequence: TGTGCCAGCAGTACCTATATAGTCTCGTATGAGCAGTTCTTC.

This clonotype was found many times. This chain uses TRBV2 with TRBJ2-1; weak D call: TRBD2 (5 bases). The CDR3 contains 13 residues. CDR1 and CDR2 from the germline V gene are SNHLY and FYNNEI. V dropped 6 bases and J dropped 7 bases, with 13 bases sitting between them. Here the CDR3 reads CASSLAEVNEQFF. Written as DNA, the CDR3 is TGTGCCAGCAGCCTGGCGGAGGTAAATGAGCAGTTCTTC.

The chain carries TRBV7-3 and TRBJ2-1, with D uncertain. In germline, CDR1 is SGHTA, CDR2 FQGTGA. The CDR3 consists of 16 residues. Trimming removed 1 base from V and 6 bases from J, with 16 bases in between. The CDR3 sequence is CASSLRVVGFGNEQFF. The CDR3 DNA is TGTGCCAGCAGCTTAAGAGTTGTGGGGTTTGGCAATGAGCAGTTCTTC.

This clonotype was found a few times. This chain joins TRBV7-2 and TRBJ2-5; TRBD2 agrees at 14 bases. Germline V lookup: CDR1 SGHTA, CDR2 FQGNSA. V was clipped by 1 base and J by 1 base; unmatched bases: 5. The CDR3 spans 18 residues. CDR3 sequence reads: CASSLGLAGGPIQETQYF. The CDR3, as DNA: TGTGCCAGCAGCTTAGGACTAGCGGGGGGGCCGATCCAAGAGACCCAGTACTTC.

The genes are TRBV5-1 and TRBJ1-5, with D hard to call. The CDR3 length is 13 residues. Trimming took off 6 bases at V and 7 bases at J, with 14 bases between the two ends. Germline V lookup: CDR1 SGHRS, CDR2 YFSETQ. The CDR3 DNA is TGCGCCAGCACCGTCGCACCTGGGCAGCCCCAGCATTTT. Translated, it gives CASTVAPGQPQHF.

The rearrangement uses TRBV5-6 and TRBJ1-3, with 9 bases aligning to TRBD1. Germline V lookup: CDR1 SGHDT, CDR2 YYEEEE. V trimming: 2 bases; J trimming: 0 bases; junction bases outside the gene matches: 6. The CDR3 loop spans 17 amino acids. CDR3 protein: CASSLSDRGFSGNTIYF. The DNA for the CDR3 is TGTGCCAGCAGCTTATCGGACAGGGGTTTCTCTGGAAACACCATATATTTT.

This clonotype came up many times. The chain recombines TRBV20-1 with TRBJ2-3; D ambiguous. Germline loops: CDR1 DFQATT, CDR2 SNEGSKA (reference sequence). Trimming shortened V by 5 bases and J by 0 bases, and 18 bases separated the two germline ends. This CDR3 is 16 amino acids long. The CDR3 region has the DNA TGCAGTGCTGGAACTCCTGACGGACCGAGCACAGATACGCAGTATTTT. Translating it yields CSAGTPDGPSTDTQYF.

Comments on this clonotype: A junction end diverges from the germline sequence, so it may reflect a read error. The V gene is TRBV30, the J gene TRBJ2-7; 10 nucleotides match TRBD2. The germline CDR1 and CDR2 sequences are GTSNPN and SVGIG (reference sequence). This CDR3 comprises 15 residues. The CDR3 spells CAWRVTSGKGYEEYF. The CDR3 DNA reads TGTGCCTGGAGGGTAACTAGCGGGAAGGGCTACGAGGAGTACTTC.